This T cell receptor (beta chain) was captured in a study of blood T cell repertoires in COVID-19. About the research overall: COVID-19 samples from acute and convalescent phases originated in the United States, Italy and Spain. The analysed material was cDNA or gDNA that came from T cells, B-cell-depleted T cells, or PBMCs.

In the authors' methods: Nucleated cell number was recorded as an estimate derived from reference gene primer amplification. Method: immunoSEQ multiplex PCR; TCRdb's copy keeps in-frame clones and lacks some. From that table come the V and J calls and clone size; the DNA was used to work out D and trimming. This table has about 66,000 clones, 86% appearing once. The CDR3 contains 11 residues. Unmatched junction bases numbered 0, after V lost 6 bases and J lost 4 bases. Looked up from germline, CDR1 is LNHDA and CDR2 is SQIVND (reference sequence). This TCR was sampled from a man aged 45-65 years with active COVID-19. The sample was peripheral blood. This rearrangement joins TRBV19 to TRBJ2-7, with 7 bases that match TRBD1. CDR3 residues: CASRQGYEQYF. The CDR3 DNA sequence: TGTGCCAGTAGACAGGGGTACGAGCAGTACTTC.